This T cell receptor beta chain originates from a study of vaccination and CD4 T cells after COVID-19 (dated by TCRdb to 2022 to 2024). About the investigation overall: Convalescent patients had a positive SARS-CoV-2 result on nasal swab PCR, and of these patients, several had mild disease and one had severe disease. In the convalescent cohort there were six males and four females, among whom were two Hispanic individuals, seven Caucasians, two Asians and one multiracial person. Two doses of either the Pfizer-BioNTech BNT162b2 vaccine (n=8) or the Moderna mRNA-1273 vaccine (n=2) were administered to participants. Post-COVID blood samples from convalescent patients were collected a median of around 110 days after diagnosis, with a range of roughly 30 to 170 days. Post-vaccine blood samples were obtained a median of approximately 74 days after the second vaccine dose, with a range of roughly 13 to 250 days. Overlapping spike peptide pools from SARS-CoV-2 and from the common cold coronaviruses HCoV-NL63, HCoV-OC43 and HCoV-229E were used as culture stimuli. In control cultures, a CEFX viral epitope pool was used as positive control, an HIV-1 Nef peptide pool was used as negative control, or no peptide was added. In under twelve COVID-19 convalescent patients and a handful of infection-naive healthy vaccine recipients, researchers compared the spike-specific CD4+ TCR repertoire from before mRNA vaccination with the repertoire from after. Here is what the overall study found, with its caveats: Among the post-vaccine SARS-CoV-2-reactive clones in convalescent patients, a median about 89% showed up only after vaccination, which suggests vaccine-specific priming. The study included relatively few convalescent patients and did not analyze early timepoints after natural infection. Although the median number of SARS-CoV-2-reactive clonotypes went up from 20 to 25 after infection to about 38 after vaccination, the increase was not significant. Of the vaccine-specific clones in convalescent patients, 304 of 307, or nearly all, reacted only to SARS-CoV-2 spike and did not cross-react with common cold coronaviruses.

The intended sense of this specimen's treatment or condition label: roughly 11-day PBMC culture with coronavirus spike peptide pools or control peptides (ViraFEST assay). To expand antigen-specific T cells with peptide pools and then pick out the expanded clonotypes through TCR sequencing, the study relied on the ViraFEST assay. The convalescent patients' positive SARS-CoV-2 PCR tests were from March to December 2020, which was before the Alpha, Beta and Delta variants emerged in the United States. Each well held 2.2 million or so PBMCs cultured with about 9.8 ug/ml peptide pools in IMDM containing around 4.5% human AB serum and around 9 IU/ml IL-2. On days 3 and 7, half of the culture medium was replaced with fresh IL-2-containing medium. After less than 12 days of culture, CD4+ T cells were isolated by negative selection using the EasySep CD4+ T cell isolation kit. Ficoll-Paque Plus gradient centrifugation was used to isolate PBMCs from whole blood, and the isolated PBMCs were then either used fresh or cryopreserved at -140C. In general, triplicate wells were set up for every culture condition.

Library preparation used PCR. DNA from cultured CD4+ T cells underwent TCR sequencing with the Oncomine TCR Beta short-read assay at the Johns Hopkins FTIC core. Genomic DNA was extracted from the cultured CD4+ T cells with the QIAamp micro DNA kit. Oncomine TCR Beta libraries from cultured CD4+ T cells were pooled using unique dual indexes and sequenced on an Illumina iSeq 100. On the authors' methods: Non-productive sequences were removed, and CDR3s that did not start with C, did not end with F or W, or were shorter than 7 amino acids were discarded. The MANAFEST web application was used to identify antigen-specific clonotypes by comparing peptide-stimulated wells against reference wells and other culture wells. To be called positive, a clone needed an FDR below 0.05, an odds ratio above 5, and a productive frequency above 0.1% in at least two of three replicate wells. Clonotypes that were significantly expanded in both SARS-CoV-2 spike wells and at least one common cold coronavirus spike condition were defined as cross-reactive. Similarity between CDR3 sequences was evaluated in R version 3.6.1 using Levenshtein distances (stringdist) and unrooted phylogenetic trees (ape). TCRdb reprocessed the public reads (quality trimming at Q25 with fastp, clone calling with MiXCR) and kept in-frame beta chains. Each entry merges the rows of one CDR3 protein and shows their most common DNA and genes. TCRdb assigned the V and J calls; the authors' analysis was not used. This sample comprises some 15,000 distinct CDR3 sequences, 74% of them detected only once. Roughly 15% of the sample goes to the ten largest clones.

On this clonotype itself: Its target antigen remains unknown. No clone much larger than this one lies a single base away; base qualities are absent.

CDR1 and CDR2 were assigned from the germline V gene as SGHTA and FQGNSA. Unmatched junction bases come to 12, with V trimmed by 5 bases and J by 4 bases. Taken from cysteine to phenylalanine, the CDR3 has 17 residues. The only DNA kept is the CDR3, 51 bases in frame from the first base. The sequence was collected from a human donor who had recovered from COVID-19. Sequenced: CD4+ T cells from blood, cultured in vitro. The chain couples TRBV7-2 to TRBJ2-1, and 9 junctional nucleotides match TRBD1. This receptor carries the CDR3 CASSPGQGQGRYNEQFF. Read as DNA, the sequence is TGTGCCAGCAGCCCCGGACAAGGACAGGGGAGGTACAATGAGCAGTTCTTC. This CDR3, with the reference TRBV7-2 and TRBJ2-1 proteins standing in past its ends, gives the full variable domain GAGVSQSPSNKVTEKGKDVELRCDPISGHTALYWYRQSLGQGLEFLIYFQGNSAPDKSGLPSDRFSAERTGGSVSTLTIQRTQQEDSAVYLCASSPGQGQGRYNEQFFGPGTRLTVL.